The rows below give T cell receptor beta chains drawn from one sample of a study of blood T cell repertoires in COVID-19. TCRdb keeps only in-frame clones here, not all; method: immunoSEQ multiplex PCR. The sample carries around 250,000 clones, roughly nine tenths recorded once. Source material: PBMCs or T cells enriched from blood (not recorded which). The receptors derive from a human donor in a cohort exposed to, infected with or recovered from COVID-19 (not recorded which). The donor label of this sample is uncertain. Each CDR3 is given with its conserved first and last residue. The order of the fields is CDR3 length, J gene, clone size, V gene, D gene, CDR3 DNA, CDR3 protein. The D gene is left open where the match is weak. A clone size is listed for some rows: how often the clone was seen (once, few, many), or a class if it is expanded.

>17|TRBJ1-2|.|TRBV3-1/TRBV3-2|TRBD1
TGTGCCAGCAGCCAAAGGGACAGGGTCCATCTCGGGTATGGCTACACCTTC
CASSQRDRVHLGYGYTF
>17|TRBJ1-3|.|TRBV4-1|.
TGCGCCAGCAGCCAAACCGATAGGACAGCCTCTGGAAACACCATATATTTT
CASSQTDRTASGNTIYF
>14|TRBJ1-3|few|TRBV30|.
TGTGCCTGGAGCATACAGGGCTCTGGAAACACCATATATTTT
CAWSIQGSGNTIYF
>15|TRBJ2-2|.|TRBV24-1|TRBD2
TGTGCCACCAGTGACCCGGCGGGGGGATTCGGGGAGCTGTTTTTT
CATSDPAGGFGELFF
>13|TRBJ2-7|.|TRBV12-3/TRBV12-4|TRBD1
TGTGCCAGCATCCGGACAGGGGCTTACGAGCAGTACTTC
CASIRTGAYEQYF
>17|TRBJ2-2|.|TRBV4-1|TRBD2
TGCGCCAGCAGCCAGAGAGCGGGGGGGCTGGACACCGGGGAGCTGTTTTTT
CASSQRAGGLDTGELFF
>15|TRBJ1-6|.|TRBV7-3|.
TGTGCCAGCAGCTCCTCTTGGGGGGTCAATTCACCCCTCCACTTT
CASSSSWGVNSPLHF
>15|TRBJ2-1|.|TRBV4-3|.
TGCGCCAGCAGCCAAGATCGAATTAGCGGTGATGAGCAGTTCTTC
CASSQDRISGDEQFF
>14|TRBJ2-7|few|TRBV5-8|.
TGTGCCAGCAGCTTCAGGCAGGGGTACGGGGAGCAGTACTTC
CASSFRQGYGEQYF
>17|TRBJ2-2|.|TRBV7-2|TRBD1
TGTGCCAGCAGTCCCAGTAGCCGGACAGGGAACACCGGGGAGCTGTTTTTT
CASSPSSRTGNTGELFF
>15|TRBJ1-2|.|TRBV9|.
TGTGCCAGCAGCTCAGAGGGAGACACCCTGAATGGCTACACCTTC
CASSSEGDTLNGYTF
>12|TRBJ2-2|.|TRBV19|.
TGTGCCAGTAAGCCACAGTCCGGGGAGCTGTTTTTT
CASKPQSGELFF
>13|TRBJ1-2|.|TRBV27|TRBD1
TGTGCCAGCAGTATTGGGACAGGGGCGGCCTACACCTTC
CASSIGTGAAYTF
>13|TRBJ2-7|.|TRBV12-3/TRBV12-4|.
TGTGCCAGCGCAACCCCCGGGACCTACGAGCAGTACTTC
CASATPGTYEQYF
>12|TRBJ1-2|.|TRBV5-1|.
TGCGCCAGCAGCTCACAGGGCTCTGGCTACACCTTC
CASSSQGSGYTF
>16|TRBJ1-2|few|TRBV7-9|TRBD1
TGTGCCAGCAGCTTCCTCCGGGGCAGGGGGCTAGGCGGCTACACCTTC
CASSFLRGRGLGGYTF
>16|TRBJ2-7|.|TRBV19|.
TGTGCCAGTAGTATATGGGCCCGGGGAGACTCCTACGAGCAGTACTTC
CASSIWARGDSYEQYF
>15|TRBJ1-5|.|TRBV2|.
TGTGCCAGCAGTGGTAATCGGGACAAGAACCAGCCCCAGCATTTT
CASSGNRDKNQPQHF
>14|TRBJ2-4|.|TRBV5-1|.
TGCGCCAGCAGCGTAGCCCCGGGGGAAAACATTCAGTACTTC
CASSVAPGENIQYF
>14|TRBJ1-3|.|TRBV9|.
TGTGCCAGCAGCGTTGCTACAGCTGGAAACACCATATATTTT
CASSVATAGNTIYF
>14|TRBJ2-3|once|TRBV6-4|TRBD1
TGTGCCAGCAGTGACGGGACAGACACAGATACGCAGTATTTT
CASSDGTDTDTQYF
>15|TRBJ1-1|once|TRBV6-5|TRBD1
TGTGCCAGCAAAAGCACAGGGGGCTTCGGCACTGAAGCTTTCTTT
CASKSTGGFGTEAFF
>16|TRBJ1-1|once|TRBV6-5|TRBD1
TGTGCCAGCAGTTTCCTGGGGGAGGGGACAGGCACTGAAGCTTTCTTT
CASSFLGEGTGTEAFF
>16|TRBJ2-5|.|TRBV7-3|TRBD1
TGTGCCAGCAGCTTAATAGGGGACAGGGGGCGAGAGACCCAGTACTTC
CASSLIGDRGRETQYF
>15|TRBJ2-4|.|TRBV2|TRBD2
TGTGCCAGCAGTCCCGATGGGGGGGGGTGGAACATTCAGTACTTC
CASSPDGGGWNIQYF
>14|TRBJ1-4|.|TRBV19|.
TGTGCCAGTAGTACCGGGTCGCGGAGTGAAAAACTGTTTTTT
CASSTGSRSEKLFF
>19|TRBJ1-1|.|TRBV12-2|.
TGTGCAAGTCGCTTAGCGGGACAGGGAGCGATGGGCTGGAACACTGAAGCTTTCTTT
CASRLAGQGAMGWNTEAFF